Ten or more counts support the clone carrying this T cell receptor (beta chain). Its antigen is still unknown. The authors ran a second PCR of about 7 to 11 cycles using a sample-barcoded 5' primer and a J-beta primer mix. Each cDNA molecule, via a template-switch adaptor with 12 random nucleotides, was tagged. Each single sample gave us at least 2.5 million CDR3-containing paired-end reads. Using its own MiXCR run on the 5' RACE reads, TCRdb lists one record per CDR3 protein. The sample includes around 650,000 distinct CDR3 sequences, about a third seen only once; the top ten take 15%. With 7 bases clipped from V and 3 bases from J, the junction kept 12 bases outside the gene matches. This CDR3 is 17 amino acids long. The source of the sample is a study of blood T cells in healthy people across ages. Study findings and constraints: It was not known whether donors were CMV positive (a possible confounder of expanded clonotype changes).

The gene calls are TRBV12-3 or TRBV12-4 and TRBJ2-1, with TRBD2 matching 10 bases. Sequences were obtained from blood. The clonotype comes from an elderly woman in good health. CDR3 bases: TGTGCCAGCACCAACTCCAGCGGGGGGGCCTTCTACAATGAGCAGTTCTTC. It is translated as CASTNSSGGAFYNEQFF.